This T cell receptor beta chain stems from a study of cytomegalovirus exposure and HLA in healthy donors. Study-level background: In an earlier analysis, around 100 million unique TCR beta sequences were found from some 180 million T cells.

Findings and limits, study-wide: The investigators catalogued 150 to 200 TCR beta chains as cytomegalovirus-associated. Analysis was performed later, and it showed HLA-associated TCR beta chains to be more clonally expanded than equally common others.

The donors, nominally healthy at sampling, likely had unrecorded immune exposures. The CDR3 totals 14 residues. The germline CDR1 and CDR2 sequences are MDHEN and SYDVKM. J gave up 7 bases and V 4 bases, and 5 bases lay outside the gene matches. This clone was observed a few times. Its cognate antigen is unknown. Vbeta (60) and Jbeta (13) primers were used in the PCR. Clones were sequenced by immunoSEQ multiplex PCR, and TCRdb holds only the in-frame ones, with some missing. The repertoire holds under 100,000 clones, 81% seen once, with about 3.9% in the top ten. The chain employs TRBV28 and TRBJ2-1, with 9 bases fitting TRBD2. This receptor was obtained from a woman aged 70-85 years in good health and CMV-seropositive. Sequencing input: PBMCs. As DNA, the CDR3 is TGTGCCAGCAGTTGGGGTAGCGGGAGTAATGAGCAGTTCTTC. This encodes CASSWGSGSNEQFF.